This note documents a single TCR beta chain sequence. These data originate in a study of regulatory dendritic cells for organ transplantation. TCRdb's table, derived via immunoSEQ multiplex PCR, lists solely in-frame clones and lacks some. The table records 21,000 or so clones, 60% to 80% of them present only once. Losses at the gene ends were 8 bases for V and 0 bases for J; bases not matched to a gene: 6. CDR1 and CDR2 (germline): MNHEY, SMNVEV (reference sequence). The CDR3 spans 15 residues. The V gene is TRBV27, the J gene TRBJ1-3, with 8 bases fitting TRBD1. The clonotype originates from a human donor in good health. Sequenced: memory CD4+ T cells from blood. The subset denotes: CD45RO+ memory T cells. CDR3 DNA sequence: TGTGCCAGCGCACGGGACAGGCACTCTGGAAACACCATATATTTT. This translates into CASARDRHSGNTIYF.